Listed below are T cell receptor beta chains from one sample, sequenced in a study of blood T cell repertoires in COVID-19. The protocol was immunoSEQ multiplex PCR, while the TCRdb copy is restricted to in-frame clones and leaves out a portion. The sample shows approximately 170,000 clones, 86% of them seen only once. Sequencing input: peripheral blood. These TCRs come from a middle-aged man with active or convalescent COVID-19. Each CDR3 is given with its conserved first and last residue. D genes are given only for firm matches. Where a row states a size, it is once, few, many or the class of an expanded clone; other rows omit it.

clone_size: NA; d_call: TRBD2; j_call: TRBJ2-3; v_call: TRBV30; cdr3_nt: TGTGCCCAAGGACTAGCGGGAGGGCCAACAGATACGCAGTATTTT; cdr3_aa: CAQGLAGGPTDTQYF
clone_size: NA; d_call: TRBD2; j_call: TRBJ2-2; v_call: TRBV5-4; cdr3_nt: TGTGCCAGCAGCCCAGGACTAGCGGGACCTTACACCGGGGAGCTGTTTTTT; cdr3_aa: CASSPGLAGPYTGELFF
clone_size: NA; d_call: NA; j_call: TRBJ1-3; v_call: TRBV28; cdr3_nt: TGTGCCAGCAGTTTACTTGGAAACACCATATATTTT; cdr3_aa: CASSLLGNTIYF
clone_size: NA; d_call: NA; j_call: TRBJ2-1; v_call: TRBV7-2; cdr3_nt: TGTGCCAGCAGCTTAACGGGGGGCCTATACAATGAGCAGTTCTTC; cdr3_aa: CASSLTGGLYNEQFF
clone_size: NA; d_call: NA; j_call: TRBJ1-5; v_call: TRBV18; cdr3_nt: TGTGCCAGCTCACCGGGACAAGGCAATCAGCCCCAGCATTTT; cdr3_aa: CASSPGQGNQPQHF
clone_size: NA; d_call: NA; j_call: TRBJ2-7; v_call: TRBV5-7; cdr3_nt: TGTGCCAGCAGCCCCCCATGGATAGCCCCCTACGAGCAGTACTTC; cdr3_aa: CASSPPWIAPYEQYF
clone_size: NA; d_call: NA; j_call: TRBJ2-2; v_call: TRBV3-1/TRBV3-2; cdr3_nt: TGTGCCAGCAGCCAACTCGCTATTAAATCCGGGGAGCTGTTTTTT; cdr3_aa: CASSQLAIKSGELFF
clone_size: NA; d_call: TRBD2; j_call: TRBJ2-1; v_call: TRBV19; cdr3_nt: TGTGCCAGTAGCCCTAGCGGGGGCTACAATGAGCAGTTCTTC; cdr3_aa: CASSPSGGYNEQFF
clone_size: NA; d_call: TRBD2; j_call: TRBJ2-1; v_call: TRBV29-1; cdr3_nt: TGCAGCGGTTCTAGGGGGGGACTAGCGGAACGGAGCTCCTACAATGAGCAGTTCTTC; cdr3_aa: CSGSRGGLAERSSYNEQFF
clone_size: NA; d_call: TRBD2; j_call: TRBJ2-3; v_call: TRBV6-2/TRBV6-3; cdr3_nt: TGTGCCAGCAGTTCCGGGACTAGCGGGGAGCACACAGATACGCAGTATTTT; cdr3_aa: CASSSGTSGEHTDTQYF
clone_size: NA; d_call: NA; j_call: TRBJ1-4; v_call: TRBV5-5; cdr3_nt: TGTGCCAGCAGCCCTACAGGCGGAACTAATGAAAAACTGTTTTTT; cdr3_aa: CASSPTGGTNEKLFF
clone_size: NA; d_call: TRBD1; j_call: TRBJ1-2; v_call: TRBV28; cdr3_nt: TGTGCCAGCAGTTCCGGACAGGTCCATGGCTACACCTTC; cdr3_aa: CASSSGQVHGYTF
clone_size: NA; d_call: NA; j_call: TRBJ1-2; v_call: TRBV3-1/TRBV3-2; cdr3_nt: TGTGCCAGCACTCCGTGGGAGGGGGGTAACTATGGCTACACCTTC; cdr3_aa: CASTPWEGGNYGYTF
clone_size: NA; d_call: NA; j_call: TRBJ1-5; v_call: TRBV7-2; cdr3_nt: TGTGCCAGCAGCTTAAGCGGGGGGACGAGCAATCAGCCCCAGCATTTT; cdr3_aa: CASSLSGGTSNQPQHF
clone_size: NA; d_call: TRBD1; j_call: TRBJ2-3; v_call: TRBV7-2; cdr3_nt: TGTGCCAGCAGCTTTAGGACAGGGCTCAAAGGAACGCAGTATTTT; cdr3_aa: CASSFRTGLKGTQYF
clone_size: NA; d_call: NA; j_call: TRBJ2-5; v_call: TRBV11-1; cdr3_nt: TGTGCCAGCAGCTCGGTCGGACACCCATGGGGAGAGACCCAGTACTTC; cdr3_aa: CASSSVGHPWGETQYF
clone_size: NA; d_call: TRBD1; j_call: TRBJ1-2; v_call: TRBV7-2; cdr3_nt: TGTGCCAGCAGAGATCCGGGACAGGGGGCGAAGGGCTACACCTTC; cdr3_aa: CASRDPGQGAKGYTF
clone_size: NA; d_call: NA; j_call: TRBJ2-7; v_call: TRBV3-1/TRBV3-2; cdr3_nt: TGTGCCAGCAGCCAATACGGTGGCGAGCAGTACTTC; cdr3_aa: CASSQYGGEQYF
clone_size: NA; d_call: TRBD2; j_call: TRBJ2-5; v_call: TRBV7-9; cdr3_nt: TGTGCCAGCAGCCCCCGAACTATACTAGCGGGAGGGCCGGTCCAGTACTTC; cdr3_aa: CASSPRTILAGGPVQYF
clone_size: once; d_call: NA; j_call: TRBJ1-5; v_call: TRBV12-3/TRBV12-4; cdr3_nt: TGTGCCAGCAGTACAGGTGCGGGGCAGCCCCAGCATTTT; cdr3_aa: CASSTGAGQPQHF
clone_size: NA; d_call: TRBD1; j_call: TRBJ1-1; v_call: TRBV11-2; cdr3_nt: TGTGCCAGCAGCTTCCCAGGGGGGACTGAAGCTTTCTTT; cdr3_aa: CASSFPGGTEAFF
clone_size: NA; d_call: TRBD2; j_call: TRBJ2-1; v_call: TRBV19; cdr3_nt: TGTGCCAGTAGTATATTGAGTGAAGGTTCTAGCGGGGGTCGGTACAATGAGCAGTTCTTC; cdr3_aa: CASSILSEGSSGGRYNEQFF
clone_size: NA; d_call: NA; j_call: TRBJ2-2; v_call: TRBV18; cdr3_nt: TGTGCCAGCTCACCGGCTCAGGATGGGACCGGGGAGCTGTTTTTT; cdr3_aa: CASSPAQDGTGELFF
clone_size: NA; d_call: NA; j_call: TRBJ2-5; v_call: TRBV13; cdr3_nt: TGTGCCAGCAGCTTTGGTACGGGTCCGGAGACCCAGTACTTC; cdr3_aa: CASSFGTGPETQYF
clone_size: NA; d_call: TRBD2; j_call: TRBJ2-5; v_call: TRBV29-1; cdr3_nt: TGCAGCGTTGAAGAGGGACGGGGGGGCCTGGAGACCCAGTACTTC; cdr3_aa: CSVEEGRGGLETQYF
clone_size: NA; d_call: NA; j_call: TRBJ1-3; v_call: TRBV7-2; cdr3_nt: TGTGCCAGCAGCTTAGTAGTAGGAAACACCATATATTTT; cdr3_aa: CASSLVVGNTIYF